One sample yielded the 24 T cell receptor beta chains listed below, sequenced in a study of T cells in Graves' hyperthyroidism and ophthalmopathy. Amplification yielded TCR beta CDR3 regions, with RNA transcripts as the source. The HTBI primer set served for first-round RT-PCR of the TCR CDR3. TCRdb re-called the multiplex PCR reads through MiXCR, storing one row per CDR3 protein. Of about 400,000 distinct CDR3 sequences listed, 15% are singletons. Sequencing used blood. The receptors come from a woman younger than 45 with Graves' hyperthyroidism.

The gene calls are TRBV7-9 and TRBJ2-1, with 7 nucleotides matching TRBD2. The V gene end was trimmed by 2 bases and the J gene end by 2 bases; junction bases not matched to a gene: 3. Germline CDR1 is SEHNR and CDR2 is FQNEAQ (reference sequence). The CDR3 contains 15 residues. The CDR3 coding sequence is TGTGCCAGCAGCTTACGCGGGGGAGCCTACAATGAGCAGTTCTTC. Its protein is CASSLRGGAYNEQFF.

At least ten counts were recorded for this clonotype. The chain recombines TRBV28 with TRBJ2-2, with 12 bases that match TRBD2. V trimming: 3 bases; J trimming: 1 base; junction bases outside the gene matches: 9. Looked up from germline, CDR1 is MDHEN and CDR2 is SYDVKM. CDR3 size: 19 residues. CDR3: CASSLVSSGRAKNTGELFF. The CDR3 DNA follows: TGTGCCAGCAGTTTGGTTTCTAGCGGGAGGGCCAAGAACACCGGGGAGCTGTTTTTT. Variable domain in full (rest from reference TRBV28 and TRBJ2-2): DVKVTQSSRYLVKRTGEKVFLECVQDMDHENMFWYRQDPGLGLRLIYFSYDVKMKEKGDIPEGYSVSREKKERFSLILESASTNQTSMYLCASSLVSSGRAKNTGELFFGEGSRLTVL.

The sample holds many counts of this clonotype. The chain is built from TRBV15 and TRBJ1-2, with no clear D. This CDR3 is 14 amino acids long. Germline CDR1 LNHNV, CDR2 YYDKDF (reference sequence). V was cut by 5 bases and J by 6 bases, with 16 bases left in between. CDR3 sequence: CATSEVEALNGYTF. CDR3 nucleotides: TGTGCCACCAGCGAGGTAGAGGCGCTGAATGGCTACACCTTC.

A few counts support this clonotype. The DNA for the CDR3 is TGTGCCAGCAGCCCGCCGGGGGGGGGACTAGCGGCCTTTGGTGAGCAGTTCTTC. It codes for CASSPPGGGLAAFGEQFF. The rearrangement uses TRBV7-9 and TRBJ2-1; TRBD2 agrees at 11 bases. J was trimmed by 9 bases and V by 5 bases; bases with no gene match: 18. Germline CDR1 SEHNR, CDR2 FQNEAQ (reference sequence). The CDR3 has 18 residues. The full variable domain, in which reference TRBV7-9 and TRBJ2-1 provide the parts outside the CDR3, is DTGVSQNPRHKITKRGQNVTFRCDPISEHNRLYWYRQTLGQGPEFLTYFQNEAQLEKSRLLSDRFSAERPKGSFSTLEIQRTEQGDSAMYLCASSPPGGGLAAFGEQFFGPGTRLTVL.

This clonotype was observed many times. CDR3: CASSLDREVSYEQYF. CDR3 coding DNA: TGTGCCAGCAGCTTAGACAGGGAGGTTTCCTACGAGCAGTACTTC. This chain joins TRBV7-2 and TRBJ2-7; possibly TRBD1 or TRBD2 for D (6 bases each). Per germline, CDR1 SGHTA and CDR2 FQGNSA. V lost 1 base and J 1 base, leaving 11 bases between the germline ends. CDR3 size: 15 residues.

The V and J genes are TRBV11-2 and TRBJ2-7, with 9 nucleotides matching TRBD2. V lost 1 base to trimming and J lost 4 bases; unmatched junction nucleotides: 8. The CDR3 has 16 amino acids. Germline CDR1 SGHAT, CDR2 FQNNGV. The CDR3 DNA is TGTGCCAGCAGCTTAGGGCCTAGCGGGACGTATTACGAGCAGTACTTC. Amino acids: CASSLGPSGTYYEQYF. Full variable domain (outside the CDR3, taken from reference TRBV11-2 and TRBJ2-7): EAGVAQSPRYKIIEKRQSVAFWCNPISGHATLYWYQQILGQGPKLLIQFQNNGVVDDSQLPKDRFSAERLKGVDSTLKIQPAKLEDSAVYLCASSLGPSGTYYEQYFGPGTRLTVT.

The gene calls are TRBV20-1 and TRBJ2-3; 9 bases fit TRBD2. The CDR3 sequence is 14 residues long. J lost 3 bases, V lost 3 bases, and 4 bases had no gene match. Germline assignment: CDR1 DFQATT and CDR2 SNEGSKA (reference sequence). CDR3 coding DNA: TGCAGTGCTAGGTCTAGCGGGAATACAGATACGCAGTATTTT. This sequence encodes CSARSSGNTDTQYF.

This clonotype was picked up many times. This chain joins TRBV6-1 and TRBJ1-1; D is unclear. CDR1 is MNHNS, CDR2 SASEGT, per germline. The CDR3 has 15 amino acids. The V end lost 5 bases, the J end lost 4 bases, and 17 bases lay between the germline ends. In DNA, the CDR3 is TGTGCCAGCAGTTTGGTCGCGGGAGAGAGCACTGAAGCTTTCTTT. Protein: CASSLVAGESTEAFF.

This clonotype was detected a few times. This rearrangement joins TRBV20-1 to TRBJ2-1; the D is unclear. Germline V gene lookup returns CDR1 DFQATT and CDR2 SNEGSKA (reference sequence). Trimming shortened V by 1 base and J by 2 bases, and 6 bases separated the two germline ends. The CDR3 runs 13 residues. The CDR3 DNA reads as TGCAGTGCTAGAGTCAGGACCTACAATGAGCAGTTCTTC. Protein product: CSARVRTYNEQFF.

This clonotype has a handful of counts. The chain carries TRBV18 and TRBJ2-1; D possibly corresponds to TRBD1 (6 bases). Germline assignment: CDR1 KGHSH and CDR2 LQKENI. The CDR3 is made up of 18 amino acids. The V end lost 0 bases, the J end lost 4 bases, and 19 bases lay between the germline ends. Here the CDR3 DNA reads TGTGCCAGCTCACCACCGATGGGGACACCAGCAATTTACAATGAGCAGTTCTTC. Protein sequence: CASSPPMGTPAIYNEQFF.

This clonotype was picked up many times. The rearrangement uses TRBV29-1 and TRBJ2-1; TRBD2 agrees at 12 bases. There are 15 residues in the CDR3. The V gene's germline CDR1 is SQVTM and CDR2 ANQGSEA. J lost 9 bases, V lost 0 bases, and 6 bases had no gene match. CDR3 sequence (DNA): TGCAGCGTTGAAGAGCGGACTAGCGGGATGGGTGAGCAGTTCTTC. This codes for CSVEERTSGMGEQFF.

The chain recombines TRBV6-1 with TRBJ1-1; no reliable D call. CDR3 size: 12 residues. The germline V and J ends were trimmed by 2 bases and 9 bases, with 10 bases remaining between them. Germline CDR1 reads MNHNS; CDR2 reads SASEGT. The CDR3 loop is CASSEISRKAFF. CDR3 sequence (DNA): TGTGCCAGCAGTGAAATCTCGCGTAAAGCTTTCTTT.

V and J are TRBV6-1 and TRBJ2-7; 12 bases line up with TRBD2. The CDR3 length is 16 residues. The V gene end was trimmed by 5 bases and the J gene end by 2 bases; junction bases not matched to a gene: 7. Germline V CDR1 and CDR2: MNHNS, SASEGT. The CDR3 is CASSRGGLAGTYEQYF. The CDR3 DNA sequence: TGTGCCAGCAGTCGGGGAGGACTAGCGGGGACCTACGAGCAGTACTTC.

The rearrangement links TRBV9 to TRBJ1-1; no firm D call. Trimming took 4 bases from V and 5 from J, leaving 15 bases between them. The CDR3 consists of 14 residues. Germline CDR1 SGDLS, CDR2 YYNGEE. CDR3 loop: CASSSSEDLTEAFF. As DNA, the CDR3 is TGTGCCAGCAGCTCTAGCGAGGATTTGACTGAAGCTTTCTTT. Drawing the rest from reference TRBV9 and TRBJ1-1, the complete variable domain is DSGVTQTPKHLITATGQRVTLRCSPRSGDLSVYWYQQSLDQGLQFLIQYYNGEERAKGNILERFSAQQFPDLHSELNLSSLELGDSALYFCASSSSEDLTEAFFGQGTRLTVV.

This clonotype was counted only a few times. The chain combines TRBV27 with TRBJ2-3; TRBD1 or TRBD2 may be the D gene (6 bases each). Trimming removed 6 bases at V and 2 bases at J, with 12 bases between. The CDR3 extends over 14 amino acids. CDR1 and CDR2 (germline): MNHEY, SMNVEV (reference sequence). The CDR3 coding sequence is TGTGCCAGCAGGGCGGGACAACACACAGATACGCAGTATTTT. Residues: CASRAGQHTDTQYF.

The CDR3 spells CSATGPHIGYNEQFF. The DNA for the CDR3 is TGCAGTGCAACAGGACCGCATATAGGTTACAATGAGCAGTTCTTC. The J gene is TRBJ2-1, the V gene TRBV20-1; D is perhaps TRBD1 (5 bases). The V gene lost 6 bases and the J gene lost 4 bases, with 19 bases spanning the gap. CDR3 length equals 15 residues. Germline V lookup: CDR1 DFQATT, CDR2 SNEGSKA (reference sequence).

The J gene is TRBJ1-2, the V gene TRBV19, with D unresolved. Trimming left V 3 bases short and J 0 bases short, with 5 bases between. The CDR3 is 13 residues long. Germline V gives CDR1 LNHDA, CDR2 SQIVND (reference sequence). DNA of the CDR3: TGTGCCAGTAGTATGACGGCTAACTATGGCTACACCTTC. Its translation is CASSMTANYGYTF.

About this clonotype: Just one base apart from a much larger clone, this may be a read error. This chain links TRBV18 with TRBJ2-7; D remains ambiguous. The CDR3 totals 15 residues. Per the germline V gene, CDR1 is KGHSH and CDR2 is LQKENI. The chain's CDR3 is CANSPLGFSSYEQYF. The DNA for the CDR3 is TGTGCCAACTCACCACTTGGGTTCAGCTCCTACGAGCAGTACTTC.

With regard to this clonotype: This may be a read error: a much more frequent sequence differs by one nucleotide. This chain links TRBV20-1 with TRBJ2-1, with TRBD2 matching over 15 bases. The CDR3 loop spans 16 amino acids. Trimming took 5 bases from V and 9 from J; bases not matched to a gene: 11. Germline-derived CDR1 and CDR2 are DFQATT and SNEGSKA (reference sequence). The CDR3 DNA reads TGCAGTGCTGCCGCCAGGACTAGCGGGAGGGTCGGTGAGCAGTTCTTC. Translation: CSAAARTSGRVGEQFF.

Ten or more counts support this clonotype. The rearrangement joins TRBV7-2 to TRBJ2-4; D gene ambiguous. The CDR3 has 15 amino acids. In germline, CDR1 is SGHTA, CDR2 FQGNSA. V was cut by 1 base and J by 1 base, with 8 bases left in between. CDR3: CASSLGGYAKNIQYF. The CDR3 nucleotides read TGTGCCAGCAGCTTAGGAGGTTACGCCAAAAACATTCAGTACTTC.

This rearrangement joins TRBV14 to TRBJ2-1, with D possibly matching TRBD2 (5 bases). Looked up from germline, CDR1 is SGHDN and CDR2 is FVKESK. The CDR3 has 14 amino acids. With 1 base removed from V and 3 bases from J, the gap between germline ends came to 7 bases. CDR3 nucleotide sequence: TGTGCCAGCAGCCAAGGGACTTACTACAATGAGCAGTTCTTC. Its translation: CASSQGTYYNEQFF.

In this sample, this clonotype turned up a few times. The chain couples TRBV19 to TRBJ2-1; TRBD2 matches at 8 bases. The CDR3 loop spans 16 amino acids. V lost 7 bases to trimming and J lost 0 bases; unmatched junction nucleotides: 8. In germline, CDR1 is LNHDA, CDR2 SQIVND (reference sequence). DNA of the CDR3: TGTGCCAGTAAGGGGGGTAGCGGGGACTCCTACAATGAGCAGTTCTTC. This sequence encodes CASKGGSGDSYNEQFF.

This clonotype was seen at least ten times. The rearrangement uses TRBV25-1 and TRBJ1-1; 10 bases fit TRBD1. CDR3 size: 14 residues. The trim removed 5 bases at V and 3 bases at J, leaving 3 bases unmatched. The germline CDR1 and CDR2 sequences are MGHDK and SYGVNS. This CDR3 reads CASSRQGADTEAFF. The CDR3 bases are TGTGCCAGCAGTAGACAGGGGGCCGACACTGAAGCTTTCTTT. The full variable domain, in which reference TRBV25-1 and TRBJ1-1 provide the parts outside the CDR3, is EADIYQTPRYLVIGTGKKITLECSQTMGHDKMYWYQQDPGMELHLIHYSYGVNSTEKGDLSSESTVSRIRTEHFPLTLESARPSHTSQYLCASSRQGADTEAFFGQGTRLTVV.

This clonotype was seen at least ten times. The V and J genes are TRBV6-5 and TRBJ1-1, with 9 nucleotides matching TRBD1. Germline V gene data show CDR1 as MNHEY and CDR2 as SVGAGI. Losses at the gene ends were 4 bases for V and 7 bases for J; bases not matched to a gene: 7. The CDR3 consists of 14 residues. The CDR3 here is CASSWATGGFEAFF. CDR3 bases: TGTGCCAGCAGTTGGGCTACAGGGGGCTTTGAAGCTTTCTTT.